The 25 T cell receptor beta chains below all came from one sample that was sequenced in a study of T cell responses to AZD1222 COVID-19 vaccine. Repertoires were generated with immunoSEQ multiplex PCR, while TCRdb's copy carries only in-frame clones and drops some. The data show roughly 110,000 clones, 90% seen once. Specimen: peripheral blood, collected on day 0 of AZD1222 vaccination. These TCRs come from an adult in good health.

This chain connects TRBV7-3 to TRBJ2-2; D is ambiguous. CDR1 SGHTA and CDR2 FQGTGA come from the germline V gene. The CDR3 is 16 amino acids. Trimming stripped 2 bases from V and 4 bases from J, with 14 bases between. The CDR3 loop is CASSLGQPTGTGELFF. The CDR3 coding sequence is TGTGCCAGCAGCTTAGGGCAGCCAACGGGCACCGGGGAGCTGTTTTTT.

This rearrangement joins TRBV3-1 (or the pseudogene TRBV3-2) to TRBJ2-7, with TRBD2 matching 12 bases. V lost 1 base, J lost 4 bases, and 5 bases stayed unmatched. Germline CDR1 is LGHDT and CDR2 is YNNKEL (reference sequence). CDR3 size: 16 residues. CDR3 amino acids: CASSQGPGTSGYEQYF. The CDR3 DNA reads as TGTGCCAGCAGCCAAGGCCCCGGGACTAGCGGGTACGAGCAGTACTTC.

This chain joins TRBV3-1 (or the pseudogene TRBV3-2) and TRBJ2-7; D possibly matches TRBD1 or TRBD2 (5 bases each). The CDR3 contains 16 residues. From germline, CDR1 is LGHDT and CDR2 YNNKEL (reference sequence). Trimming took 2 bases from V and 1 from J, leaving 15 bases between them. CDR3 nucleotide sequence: TGTGCCAGCAGCCAAAGGTCTGGGGGAAGGTCCTACGAGCAGTACTTC. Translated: CASSQRSGGRSYEQYF.

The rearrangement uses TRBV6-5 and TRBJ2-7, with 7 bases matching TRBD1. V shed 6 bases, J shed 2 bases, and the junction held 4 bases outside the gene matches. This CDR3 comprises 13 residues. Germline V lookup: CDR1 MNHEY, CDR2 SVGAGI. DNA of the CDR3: TGTGCCAGCAGACCGGGACAGACCTACGAGCAGTACTTC. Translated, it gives CASRPGQTYEQYF.

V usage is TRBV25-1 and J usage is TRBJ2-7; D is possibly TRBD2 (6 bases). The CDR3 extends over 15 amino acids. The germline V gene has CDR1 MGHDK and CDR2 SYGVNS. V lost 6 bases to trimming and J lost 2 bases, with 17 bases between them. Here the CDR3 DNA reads TGTGCCAGCAGACTCCAGGCGGGGCAGACCTACGAGCAGTACTTC. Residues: CASRLQAGQTYEQYF.

As DNA, the CDR3 is TGTGCCACCAGTGTGCCGGGGGCGACAGATACGCAGTATTTT. Amino acids: CATSVPGATDTQYF. The J gene is TRBJ2-3, the V gene TRBV24-1; D might be TRBD1 or TRBD2, each matching 6 bases. Between the trimmed V and J ends, which lost 5 bases and 3 bases, there was a span of 11 bases. The CDR3 is made up of 14 amino acids. In germline, CDR1 is KGHDR, CDR2 SFDVKD.

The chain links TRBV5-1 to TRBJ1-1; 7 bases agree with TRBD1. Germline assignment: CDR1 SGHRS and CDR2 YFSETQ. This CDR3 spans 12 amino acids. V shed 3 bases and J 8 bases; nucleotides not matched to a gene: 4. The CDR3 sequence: CASSSGQLEAFF. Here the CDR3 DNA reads TGCGCCAGCAGCTCGGGACAGCTAGAAGCTTTCTTT.

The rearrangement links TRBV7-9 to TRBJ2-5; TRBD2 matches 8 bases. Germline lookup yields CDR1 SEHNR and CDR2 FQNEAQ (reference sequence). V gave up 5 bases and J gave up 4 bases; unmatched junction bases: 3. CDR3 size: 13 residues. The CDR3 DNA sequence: TGTGCCAGCAGCAAAACTAGCGGAGAGACCCAGTACTTC. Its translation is CASSKTSGETQYF.

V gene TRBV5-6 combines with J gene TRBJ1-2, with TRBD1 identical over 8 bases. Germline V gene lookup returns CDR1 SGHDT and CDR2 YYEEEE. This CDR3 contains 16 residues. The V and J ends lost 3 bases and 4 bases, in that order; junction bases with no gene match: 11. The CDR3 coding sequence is TGTGCCAGCAGCTGGGATGGGACAGGCTCCCTCTATGGCTACACCTTC. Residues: CASSWDGTGSLYGYTF.

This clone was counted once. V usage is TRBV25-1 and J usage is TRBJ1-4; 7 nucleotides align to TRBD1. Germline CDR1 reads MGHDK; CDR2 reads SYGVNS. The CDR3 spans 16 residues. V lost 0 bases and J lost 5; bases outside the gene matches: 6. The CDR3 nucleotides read TGTGCCAGCAGTGAATACCAGGGACAGTCGAATGAAAAACTGTTTTTT. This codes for CASSEYQGQSNEKLFF.

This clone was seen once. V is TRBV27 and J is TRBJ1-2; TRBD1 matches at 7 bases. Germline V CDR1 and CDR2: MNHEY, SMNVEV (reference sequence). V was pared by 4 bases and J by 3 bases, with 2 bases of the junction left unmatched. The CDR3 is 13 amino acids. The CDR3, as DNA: TGTGCCAGCAGTTACGACAGGGACTATGGCTACACCTTC. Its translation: CASSYDRDYGYTF.

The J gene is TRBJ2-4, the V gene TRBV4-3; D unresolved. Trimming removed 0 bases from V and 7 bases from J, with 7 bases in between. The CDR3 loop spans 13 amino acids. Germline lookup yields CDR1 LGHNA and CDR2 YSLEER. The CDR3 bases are TGCGCCAGCAGCCAAGATCGGCAGAACATTCAGTACTTC. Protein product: CASSQDRQNIQYF.

CDR3 sequence (DNA): TGTGCCAGCAGCTTGTCGGGGGGCGCGGGCACTGAAGCTTTCTTT. Translation gives CASSLSGGAGTEAFF. This chain connects TRBV11-2 to TRBJ1-1, with a tentative D call TRBD1 (6 bases). The V end lost 3 bases, the J end lost 4 bases, and 15 bases lay between the germline ends. Germline CDR1 is SGHAT and CDR2 is FQNNGV. CDR3 length: 15 residues.

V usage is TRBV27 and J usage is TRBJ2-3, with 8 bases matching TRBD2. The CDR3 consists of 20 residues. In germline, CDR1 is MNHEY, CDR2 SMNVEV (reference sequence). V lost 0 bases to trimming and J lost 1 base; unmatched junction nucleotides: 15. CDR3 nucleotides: TGTGCCAGCAGTTTATCCCCACAGCGGACTAGCCGCACTGGCACAGATACGCAGTATTTT. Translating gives CASSLSPQRTSRTGTDTQYF.

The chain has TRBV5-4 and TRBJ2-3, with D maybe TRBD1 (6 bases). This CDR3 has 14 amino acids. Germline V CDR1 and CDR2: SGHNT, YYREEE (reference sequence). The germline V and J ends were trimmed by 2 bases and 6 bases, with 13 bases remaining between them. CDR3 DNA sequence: TGTGCCAGCAGCTTCAGGGGTTTTGGTGATACGCAGTATTTT. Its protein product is CASSFRGFGDTQYF.

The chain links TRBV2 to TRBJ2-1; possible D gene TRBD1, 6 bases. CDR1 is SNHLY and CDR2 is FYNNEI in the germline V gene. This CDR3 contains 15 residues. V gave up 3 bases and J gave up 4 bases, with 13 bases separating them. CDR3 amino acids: CASSDGQGQYNEQFF. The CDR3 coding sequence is TGTGCCAGCAGTGACGGTCAGGGGCAATACAATGAGCAGTTCTTC.

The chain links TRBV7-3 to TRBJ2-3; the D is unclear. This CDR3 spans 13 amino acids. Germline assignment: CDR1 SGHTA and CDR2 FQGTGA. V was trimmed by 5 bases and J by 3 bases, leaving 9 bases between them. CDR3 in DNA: TGTGCCAGCAGCCCTTATGATACAGATACGCAGTATTTT. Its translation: CASSPYDTDTQYF.

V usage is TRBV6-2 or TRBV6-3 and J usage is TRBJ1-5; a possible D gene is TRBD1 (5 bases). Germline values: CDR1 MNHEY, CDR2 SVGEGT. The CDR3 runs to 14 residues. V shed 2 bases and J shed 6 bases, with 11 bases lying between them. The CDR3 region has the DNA TGTGCCAGCAGTTACAGGGAGGGGAGTCAGCCCCAGCATTTT. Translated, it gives CASSYREGSQPQHF.

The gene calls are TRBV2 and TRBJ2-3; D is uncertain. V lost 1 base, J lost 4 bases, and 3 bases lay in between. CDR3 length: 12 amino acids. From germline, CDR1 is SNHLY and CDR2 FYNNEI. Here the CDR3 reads CASSEEADTQYF. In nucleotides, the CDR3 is TGTGCCAGCAGTGAAGAGGCAGATACGCAGTATTTT.

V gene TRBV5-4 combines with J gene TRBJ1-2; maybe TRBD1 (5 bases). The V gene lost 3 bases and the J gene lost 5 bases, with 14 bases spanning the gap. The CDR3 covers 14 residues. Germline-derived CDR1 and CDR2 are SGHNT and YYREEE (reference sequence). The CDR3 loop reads CASSSDGWGYGYTF. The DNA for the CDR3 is TGTGCCAGCAGCTCCGACGGCTGGGGGTATGGCTACACCTTC.

Written as DNA, the CDR3 is TGTGCCAGCAGCTTGGTGGCAGCCTACGAGCAGTACTTC. As protein: CASSLVAAYEQYF. The gene calls are TRBV5-8 and TRBJ2-7, with D uncertain. Trimming removed 0 bases at V and 2 bases at J, with 6 bases between. This CDR3 comprises 13 residues. Germline V gives CDR1 SGHTS, CDR2 YDEGEE.

CDR3 loop: CASSILSRGYTF. DNA for the CDR3: TGCGCCAGCAGTATTCTCTCTCGAGGCTACACCTTC. This chain links TRBV23-1 with TRBJ1-2; D gene uncertain. TRBV23-1 is classed as an ORF, of uncertain function. CDR3 length: 12 residues. V lost 5 bases and J 8 bases, leaving 12 bases between the germline ends.

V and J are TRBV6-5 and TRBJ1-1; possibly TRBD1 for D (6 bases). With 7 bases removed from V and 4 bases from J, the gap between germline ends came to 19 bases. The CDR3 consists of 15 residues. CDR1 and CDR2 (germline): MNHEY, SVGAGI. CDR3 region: CASTSFDRRGTEAFF. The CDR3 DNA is TGTGCCAGCACCTCCTTTGACAGGCGGGGCACTGAAGCTTTCTTT.

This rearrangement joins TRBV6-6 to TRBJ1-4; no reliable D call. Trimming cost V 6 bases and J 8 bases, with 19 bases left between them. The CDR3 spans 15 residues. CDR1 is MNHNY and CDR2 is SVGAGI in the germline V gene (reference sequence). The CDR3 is CASRVRQEAGEKLFF. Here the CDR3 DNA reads TGTGCCAGCAGAGTCCGCCAGGAGGCCGGAGAAAAACTGTTTTTT.

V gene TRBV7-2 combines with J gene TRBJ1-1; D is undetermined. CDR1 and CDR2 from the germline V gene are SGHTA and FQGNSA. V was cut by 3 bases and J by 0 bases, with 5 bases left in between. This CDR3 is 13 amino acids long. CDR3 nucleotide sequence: TGTGCCAGCAGCTTTCAGATGAACACTGAAGCTTTCTTT. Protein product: CASSFQMNTEAFF.